A single TCR beta chain is shown here with its context. This sample was included in a study of shared clonotypes between healthy human individuals. Genomic DNA per cell subset filled all wells of several immunoSEQ plates. Some clones are missing from TCRdb's copy, which holds only in-frame ones; the method was immunoSEQ multiplex PCR. The sample carries fewer than 1.6 million clones, around 98.5% recorded once. Sequenced material: naive CD4+ T cells sorted from blood. As to subset: CD45RA+ positively selected. This clonotype was obtained from a man aged 30 to 39 in good health.

CDR3 sequence: CASSLGIGVGEKLFF. CDR3 nucleotide sequence: TGCGCCAGCAGCTTGGGGATCGGGGTTGGGGAAAAACTGTTTTTT. The gene calls are TRBV5-1 and TRBJ1-4; D is ambiguous. CDR3 size: 15 residues. Trimming left V 0 bases short and J 8 bases short, with 14 bases between. CDR1 SGHRS and CDR2 YFSETQ come from the germline V gene.